The 5 T cell receptor beta chains below were found in one sample sequenced in a study of blood T cell repertoires in COVID-19. Profiled with immunoSEQ multiplex PCR; TCRdb holds only in-frame clones, not every one. The sample records 300,000 to 400,000 clones, 87% being singletons. The sequenced sample consisted of peripheral blood. The receptor source for this set is a woman between 50 and 59 years old with COVID-19, enrolled during active disease.

The V and J genes are TRBV5-1 and TRBJ2-2, with D possibly matching TRBD2 (6 bases). There are 15 residues in the CDR3. Germline V gene lookup returns CDR1 SGHRS and CDR2 YFSETQ. V gave up 1 base and J gave up 4 bases, with 11 bases separating them. CDR3 residues: CASSLMGGATGELFF. CDR3 sequence (DNA): TGCGCCAGCAGCTTGATGGGGGGTGCCACCGGGGAGCTGTTTTTT. Full variable domain (rest looked up from reference TRBV5-1 and TRBJ2-2): KAGVTQTPRYLIKTRGQQVTLSCSPISGHRSVSWYQQTPGQGLQFLFEYFSETQRNKGNFPGRFSGRQFSNSRSEMNVSTLELGDSALYLCASSLMGGATGELFFGEGSRLTVL.

The gene calls are TRBV2 and TRBJ2-7, with 7 positions matching TRBD1. The germline V gene encodes CDR1 SNHLY and CDR2 FYNNEI. This CDR3 is built from 14 residues. Germline trimming cut 6 bases from V and 2 bases from J; bases unmatched to any gene: 7. The CDR3 is CASSFRDSAYEQYF. In DNA form, the CDR3 reads TGTGCCAGCAGCTTCCGGGACAGTGCCTACGAGCAGTACTTC.

This chain connects TRBV11-3 to TRBJ2-1, with no clear D. This CDR3 contains 11 residues. V was trimmed by 4 bases and J by 8 bases, leaving 6 bases between them. Germline CDR1 is SGHNT and CDR2 is YENEEA. CDR3 amino acids: CASSSQDEQFF. In DNA form, the CDR3 reads TGTGCCAGCAGCTCCCAGGATGAGCAGTTCTTC.

Details on this clone: Within the sample, other DNA sequences also encode this same CDR3. The J gene is TRBJ2-7, the V gene TRBV27, with 7 bases identical to TRBD2. Germline assignment: CDR1 MNHEY and CDR2 SMNVEV (reference sequence). The CDR3 consists of 14 residues. Germline trimming cut 6 bases from V and 4 bases from J; bases unmatched to any gene: 9. CDR3 sequence: CASSPGGSGYEQYF. Written as DNA, the CDR3 is TGTGCCAGCAGCCCGGGGGGTTCAGGGTACGAGCAGTACTTC.

V usage is TRBV5-4 and J usage is TRBJ1-3, with D maybe TRBD1 (5 bases). There are 16 residues in the CDR3. V was trimmed by 0 bases and J by 0 bases, leaving 10 bases between them. Germline V gene lookup returns CDR1 SGHNT and CDR2 YYREEE (reference sequence). CDR3 DNA sequence: TGTGCCAGCAGCTTGGATTACAGGTCCTCTGGAAACACCATATATTTT. Residues: CASSLDYRSSGNTIYF. The variable domain in full, completed from reference TRBV5-4 and TRBJ1-3, reads ETGVTQSPTHLIKTRGQQVTLRCSSQSGHNTVSWYQQALGQGPQFIFQYYREEENGRGNFPPRFSGLQFPNYSSELNVNALELDDSALYLCASSLDYRSSGNTIYFGEGSWLTVV.